This TCR beta chain stems from a study of tumor and adjacent non-tumor tissue in lung cancer. Three rounds of nested PCR, following a modified ARM-PCR protocol, produced the TCRbeta library. TCRdb fed the multiplex PCR reads into MiXCR, producing one record per CDR3 protein. The sample lists over 85,000 distinct CDR3 sequences; approximately 80% were seen once. The CDR3 spans 14 residues. Germline CDR1 is MGHRA and CDR2 is YSYEKL. Regarding this clonotype: A junction boundary mismatches the germline segment, possibly from a read error.

No cell sorting was done before RNA was extracted from the tissue. The clonotype comes from a man aged 65-85 years with non-small cell lung cancer. Sequenced: lung tumor tissue. V is TRBV4-1 and J is TRBJ1-2; tentatively, D is TRBD1 (5 bases). The CDR3 here is CASSQVGGIYGYTF. CDR3 in DNA: TGCGCCAGCAGCCAAGTGGGGGGAATCTATGGATACACCTTC.